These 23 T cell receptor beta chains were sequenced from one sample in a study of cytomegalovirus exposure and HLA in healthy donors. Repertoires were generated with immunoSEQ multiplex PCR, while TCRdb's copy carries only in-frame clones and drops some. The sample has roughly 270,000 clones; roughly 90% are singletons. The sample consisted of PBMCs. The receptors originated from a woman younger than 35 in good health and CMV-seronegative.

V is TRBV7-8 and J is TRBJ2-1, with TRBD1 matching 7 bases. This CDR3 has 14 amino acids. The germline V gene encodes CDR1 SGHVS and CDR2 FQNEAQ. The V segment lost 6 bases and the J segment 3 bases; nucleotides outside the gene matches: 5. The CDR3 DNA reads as TGTGCCAGCAGTCCGGACAGGATCTACAATGAGCAGTTCTTC. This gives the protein CASSPDRIYNEQFF.

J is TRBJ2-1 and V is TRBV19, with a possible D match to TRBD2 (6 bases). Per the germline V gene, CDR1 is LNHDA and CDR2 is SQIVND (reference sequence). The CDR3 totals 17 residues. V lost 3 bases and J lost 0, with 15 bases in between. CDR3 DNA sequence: TGTGCCAGTAGTATTCACCGTCTCGGGAGCTCCTACAATGAGCAGTTCTTC. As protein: CASSIHRLGSSYNEQFF.

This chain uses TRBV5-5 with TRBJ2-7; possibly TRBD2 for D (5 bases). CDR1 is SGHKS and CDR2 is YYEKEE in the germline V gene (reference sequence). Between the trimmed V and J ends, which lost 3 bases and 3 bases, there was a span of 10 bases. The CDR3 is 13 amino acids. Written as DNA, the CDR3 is TGTGCCAGCAGCTCGGGTGAGGGCTACGAGCAGTACTTC. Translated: CASSSGEGYEQYF.

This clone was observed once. CDR3 amino acids: CASSFFAGDTGELFF. CDR3 in DNA: TGTGCCAGCAGTTTCTTCGCCGGGGACACCGGGGAGCTGTTTTTT. The chain uses TRBV28 and TRBJ2-2; tentatively, D is TRBD2 (5 bases). Germline CDR1 MDHEN, CDR2 SYDVKM. V was cut by 3 bases and J by 3 bases, with 11 bases left in between. This CDR3 contains 15 residues.

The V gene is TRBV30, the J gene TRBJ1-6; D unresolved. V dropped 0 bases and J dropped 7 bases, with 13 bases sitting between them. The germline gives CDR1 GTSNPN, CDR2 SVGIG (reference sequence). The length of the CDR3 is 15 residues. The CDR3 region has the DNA TGTGCCTGGAGTGTACGGGGAGGAATCAATTCACCCCTCCACTTT. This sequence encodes CAWSVRGGINSPLHF.

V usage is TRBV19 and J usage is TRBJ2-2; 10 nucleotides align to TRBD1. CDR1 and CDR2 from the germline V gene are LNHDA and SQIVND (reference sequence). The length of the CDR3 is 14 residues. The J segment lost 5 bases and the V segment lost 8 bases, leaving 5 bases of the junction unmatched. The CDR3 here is CASSRTGGTGELFF. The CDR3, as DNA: TGTGCCAGTTCGCGGACAGGGGGAACCGGGGAGCTGTTTTTT.

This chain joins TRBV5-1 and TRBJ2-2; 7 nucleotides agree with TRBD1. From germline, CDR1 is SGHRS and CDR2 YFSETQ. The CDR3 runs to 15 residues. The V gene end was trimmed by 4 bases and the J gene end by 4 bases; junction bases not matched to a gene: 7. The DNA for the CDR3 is TGCGCCAGCAGCCTCGGCCGGGACAGCACCGGGGAGCTGTTTTTT. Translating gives CASSLGRDSTGELFF.

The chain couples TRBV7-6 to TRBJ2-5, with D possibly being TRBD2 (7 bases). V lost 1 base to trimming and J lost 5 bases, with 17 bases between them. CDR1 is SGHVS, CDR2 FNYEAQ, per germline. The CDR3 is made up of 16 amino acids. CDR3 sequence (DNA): TGTGCCAGCAGCTTAGGGGGAGGGGGTGCTGGGGAGACCCAGTACTTC. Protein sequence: CASSLGGGGAGETQYF.

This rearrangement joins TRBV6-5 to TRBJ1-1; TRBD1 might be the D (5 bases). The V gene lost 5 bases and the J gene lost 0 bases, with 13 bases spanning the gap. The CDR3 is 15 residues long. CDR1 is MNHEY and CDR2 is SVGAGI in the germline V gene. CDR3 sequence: CASSGLRGMNTEAFF. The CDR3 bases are TGTGCCAGCAGTGGACTCCGGGGGATGAACACTGAAGCTTTCTTT.

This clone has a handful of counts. CDR3 nucleotide sequence: TGTGCCAGTAGTGCCGGGGCGGGAGTTGGTGATACGCAGTATTTT. Translation gives CASSAGAGVGDTQYF. V gene TRBV19 combines with J gene TRBJ2-3; TRBD2 aligns across 7 bases. V gave up 5 bases and J gave up 6 bases; unmatched junction bases: 11. Germline loops: CDR1 LNHDA, CDR2 SQIVND (reference sequence). This CDR3 is 15 amino acids long.

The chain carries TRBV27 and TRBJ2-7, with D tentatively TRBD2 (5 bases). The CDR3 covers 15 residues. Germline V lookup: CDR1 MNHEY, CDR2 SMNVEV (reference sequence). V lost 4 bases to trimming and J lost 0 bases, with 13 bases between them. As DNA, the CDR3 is TGTGCCAGCAGTTACCAATGGACTGGCTCCTACGAGCAGTACTTC. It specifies CASSYQWTGSYEQYF.

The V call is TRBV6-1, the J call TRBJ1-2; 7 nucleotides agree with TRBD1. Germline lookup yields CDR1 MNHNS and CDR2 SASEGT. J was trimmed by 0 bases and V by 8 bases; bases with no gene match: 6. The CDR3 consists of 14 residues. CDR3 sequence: CASWDRDTNYGYTF. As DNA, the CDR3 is TGTGCCAGCTGGGACAGAGATACTAACTATGGCTACACCTTC.

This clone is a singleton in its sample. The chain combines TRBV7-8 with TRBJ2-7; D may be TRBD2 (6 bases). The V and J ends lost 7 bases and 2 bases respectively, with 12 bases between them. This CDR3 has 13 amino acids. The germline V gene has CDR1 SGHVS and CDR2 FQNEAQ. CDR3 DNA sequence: TGTGCCAGCACCACGGAGGGGCCCTACGAGCAGTACTTC. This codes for CASTTEGPYEQYF. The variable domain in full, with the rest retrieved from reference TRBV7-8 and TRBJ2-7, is GAGVSQSPRYKVAKRGQDVALRCDPISGHVSLFWYQQALGQGPEFLTYFQNEAQLDKSGLPSDRFFAERPEGSVSTLKIQRTQQEDSAVYLCASTTEGPYEQYFGPGTRLTVT.

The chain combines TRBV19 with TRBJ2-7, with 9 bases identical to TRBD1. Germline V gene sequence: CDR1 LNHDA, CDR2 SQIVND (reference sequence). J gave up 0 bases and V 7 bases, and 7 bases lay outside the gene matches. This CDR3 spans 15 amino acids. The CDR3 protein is CASTPGQGRSYEQYF. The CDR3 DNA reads TGTGCCAGTACCCCCGGACAGGGGCGCTCCTACGAGCAGTACTTC.

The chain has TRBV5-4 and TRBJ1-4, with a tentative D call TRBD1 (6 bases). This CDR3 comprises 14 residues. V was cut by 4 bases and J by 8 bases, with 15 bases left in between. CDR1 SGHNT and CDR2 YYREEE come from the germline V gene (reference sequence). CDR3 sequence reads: CASSTGTLQEKLFF. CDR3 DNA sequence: TGTGCCAGCAGCACCGGGACACTCCAAGAAAAACTGTTTTTT.

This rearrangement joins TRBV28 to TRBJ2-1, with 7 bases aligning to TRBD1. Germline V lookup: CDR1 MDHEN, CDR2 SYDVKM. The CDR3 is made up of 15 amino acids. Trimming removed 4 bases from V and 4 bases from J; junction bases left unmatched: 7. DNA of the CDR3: TGTGCCAGCAGTTGGACCGGGACAGCATACAATGAGCAGTTCTTC. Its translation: CASSWTGTAYNEQFF.

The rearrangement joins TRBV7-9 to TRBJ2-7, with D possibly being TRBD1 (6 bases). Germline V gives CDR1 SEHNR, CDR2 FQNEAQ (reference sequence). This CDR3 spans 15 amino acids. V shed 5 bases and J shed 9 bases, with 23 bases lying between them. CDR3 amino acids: CASSPHQGPILWQYF. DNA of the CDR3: TGTGCCAGCAGCCCCCACCAGGGGCCAATTTTGTGGCAGTACTTC.

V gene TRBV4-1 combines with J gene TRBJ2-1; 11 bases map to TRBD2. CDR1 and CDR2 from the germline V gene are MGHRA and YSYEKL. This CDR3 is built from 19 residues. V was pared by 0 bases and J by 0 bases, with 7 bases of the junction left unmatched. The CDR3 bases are TGCGCCAGCAGCCAAGAGCTAGCGGGAGGCCTAAGCTCCTACAATGAGCAGTTCTTC. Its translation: CASSQELAGGLSSYNEQFF.

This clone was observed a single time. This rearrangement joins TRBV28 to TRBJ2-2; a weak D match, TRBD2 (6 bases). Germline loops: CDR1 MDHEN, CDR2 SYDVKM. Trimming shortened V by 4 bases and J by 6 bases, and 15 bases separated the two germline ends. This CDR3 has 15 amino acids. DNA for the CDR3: TGTGCCAGCAGTTGGCCCAGCGGGTCCTCCGGGGAGCTGTTTTTT. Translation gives CASSWPSGSSGELFF.

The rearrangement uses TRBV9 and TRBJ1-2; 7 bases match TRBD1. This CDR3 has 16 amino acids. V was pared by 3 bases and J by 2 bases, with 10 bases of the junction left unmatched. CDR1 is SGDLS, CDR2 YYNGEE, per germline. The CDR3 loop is CASSGRDSSSNYGYTF. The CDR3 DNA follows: TGTGCCAGCAGCGGGCGGGACAGCTCATCGAACTATGGCTACACCTTC.

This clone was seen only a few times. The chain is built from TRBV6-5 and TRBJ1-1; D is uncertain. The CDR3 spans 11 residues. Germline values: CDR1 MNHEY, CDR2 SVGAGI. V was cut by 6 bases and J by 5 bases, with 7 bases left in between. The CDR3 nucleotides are TGTGCCAGCAGAGTCGGTACTGAAGCTTTCTTT. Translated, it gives CASRVGTEAFF.

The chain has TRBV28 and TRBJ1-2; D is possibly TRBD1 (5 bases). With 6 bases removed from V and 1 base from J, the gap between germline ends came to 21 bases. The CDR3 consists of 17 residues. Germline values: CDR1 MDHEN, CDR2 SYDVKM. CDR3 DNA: TGTGCCAGCAGCCCAAGACAGATCTACACGGTTAACTATGGCTACACCTTC. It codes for CASSPRQIYTVNYGYTF.

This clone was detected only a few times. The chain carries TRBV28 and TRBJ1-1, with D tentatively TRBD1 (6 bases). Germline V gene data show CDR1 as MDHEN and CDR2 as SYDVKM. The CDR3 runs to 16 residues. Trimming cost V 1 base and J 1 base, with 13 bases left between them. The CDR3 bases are TGTGCCAGCAGTTTATATTGGGGGCAGACGAACACTGAAGCTTTCTTT. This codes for CASSLYWGQTNTEAFF.